What follows are 18 T cell receptor beta chains derived from one specimen sequenced in a study of cytomegalovirus exposure and HLA in healthy donors. The PCR ran on 60 Vbeta and 13 Jbeta primers. Profiling relied on immunoSEQ multiplex PCR, and the TCRdb table lists in-frame clones only, not all of them. The repertoire holds some 110,000 clones, with approximately 69% as singletons. The source material was PBMCs. These receptors were collected from a woman aged 45-59 years in good health and CMV-seropositive.

The chain is built from TRBV19 and TRBJ2-1, with 8 positions matching TRBD1. CDR1 is LNHDA and CDR2 is SQIVND in the germline V gene (reference sequence). The CDR3 is 15 residues long. The V segment lost 6 bases and the J segment 6 bases; nucleotides outside the gene matches: 10. The CDR3 loop is CASRTGESTVNEQFF. In DNA form, the CDR3 reads TGTGCCAGTAGGACAGGGGAATCCACCGTCAATGAGCAGTTCTTC.

V is TRBV7-2 and J is TRBJ1-2; D is ambiguous. CDR3 length equals 15 residues. Germline V gene data show CDR1 as SGHTA and CDR2 as FQGNSA. The V end lost 4 bases, the J end lost 2 bases, and 14 bases lay between the germline ends. The CDR3 DNA reads TGTGCCAGCAGCTCCCTAGCACCTACCAACTATGGCTACACCTTC. Its protein product is CASSSLAPTNYGYTF. Full variable domain (rest looked up from reference TRBV7-2 and TRBJ1-2): GAGVSQSPSNKVTEKGKDVELRCDPISGHTALYWYRQSLGQGLEFLIYFQGNSAPDKSGLPSDRFSAERTGGSVSTLTIQRTQQEDSAVYLCASSSLAPTNYGYTFGSGTRLTVV.

V usage is TRBV27 and J usage is TRBJ2-3; tentatively, D is TRBD2 (6 bases). From germline, CDR1 is MNHEY and CDR2 SMNVEV (reference sequence). V was shortened by 8 bases and J by 0 bases, with 18 bases between the two germline ends. The CDR3 contains 16 residues. CDR3 bases: TGTGCCAGCGGTGGGGGGATAGGGGTTAGCACAGATACGCAGTATTTT. Its translation is CASGGGIGVSTDTQYF.

This clone showed up just once. The V call is TRBV30, the J call TRBJ1-3, with no clear D. The V gene lost 4 bases and the J gene lost 0 bases, with 4 bases spanning the gap. CDR1 is GTSNPN, CDR2 SVGIG, per germline (reference sequence). The CDR3 has 12 amino acids. CDR3 sequence (DNA): TGTGCCTGGAAAGCCTCTGGAAACACCATATATTTT. Translation: CAWKASGNTIYF. Complete variable domain (other parts from reference TRBV30 and TRBJ1-3): SQTIHQWPATLVQPVGSPLSLECTVEGTSNPNLYWYRQAAGRGLQLLFYSVGIGQISSEVPQNLSASRPQDRQFILSSKKLLLSDSGFYLCAWKASGNTIYFGEGSWLTVV.

CDR3 nucleotides: TGCAGCGTACTAGGGGGCGGTGAGCAGTTCTTC. This encodes CSVLGGGEQFF. The chain employs TRBV29-1 and TRBJ2-1, with 7 bases aligning to TRBD1. CDR1 SQVTM and CDR2 ANQGSEA come from the germline V gene. The CDR3 totals 11 residues. The J segment lost 9 bases and the V segment lost 6 bases, leaving 5 bases of the junction unmatched.

J is TRBJ1-2 and V is TRBV28, with TRBD1 identical over 7 bases. The V and J ends lost 1 base and 7 bases, in that order; junction bases with no gene match: 3. CDR3 length equals 13 residues. Germline CDR1 MDHEN, CDR2 SYDVKM. The CDR3 loop reads CASSLLQGSGYTF. The CDR3 nucleotides read TGTGCCAGCAGTTTATTACAGGGGTCTGGCTACACCTTC.

This clone showed up just a few times. The chain employs TRBV27 and TRBJ2-7; no clear D. V lost 1 base and J lost 0, with 13 bases in between. Germline loops: CDR1 MNHEY, CDR2 SMNVEV (reference sequence). The CDR3 is 16 residues long. The CDR3 loop is CASSLLPTSSSYEQYF. The DNA for the CDR3 is TGTGCCAGCAGTTTATTGCCAACCTCGAGCTCCTACGAGCAGTACTTC.

V and J are TRBV12-5 and TRBJ2-3; no clear D gene. This CDR3 comprises 13 residues. The germline V gene encodes CDR1 LGHNT and CDR2 FRNRAP. Between the trimmed V and J ends, which lost 4 bases and 6 bases, there was a span of 11 bases. CDR3: CASGYSPQDTQYF. The CDR3 region has the DNA TGTGCTAGTGGTTACAGCCCCCAGGATACGCAGTATTTT.

The chain employs TRBV19 and TRBJ1-1; possibly TRBD1 for D (6 bases). This CDR3 comprises 16 residues. V gave up 7 bases and J gave up 4 bases, with 22 bases separating them. Germline loops: CDR1 LNHDA, CDR2 SQIVND (reference sequence). The CDR3 DNA reads TGTGCCAGTATTGCCCTGGGACACTCATTTTCCACTGAAGCTTTCTTT. It encodes CASIALGHSFSTEAFF.

The chain combines TRBV30 with TRBJ2-2, with D possibly being TRBD1 (6 bases). Trimming took 1 base from V and 4 from J, leaving 22 bases between them. The CDR3 spans 18 residues. CDR1 and CDR2 from the germline V gene are GTSNPN and SVGIG (reference sequence). In DNA form, the CDR3 reads TGTGCCTGGAGTGCCTCTCTGACACAGGGACGTAGCACCGGGGAGCTGTTTTTT. It is translated as CAWSASLTQGRSTGELFF.

The chain links TRBV7-2 to TRBJ2-2; D is perhaps TRBD1 (7 bases). V was pared by 2 bases and J by 7 bases, with 11 bases between. Germline V gene data show CDR1 as SGHTA and CDR2 as FQGNSA. This CDR3 contains 14 residues. The CDR3 bases are TGTGCCAGCAGCTTAAGCAGGGGGGACGGGGAGCTGTTTTTT. Protein sequence: CASSLSRGDGELFF.

A remark on this clone: A junction boundary mismatches the germline segment, possibly from a read error. Other DNA sequences from this sample encode an identical CDR3 as well. Here the CDR3 reads CAISAGNLNTEAFF. The CDR3 DNA follows: TGTGCCATCAGTGCCGGGAACCTGAACACTGAGGCTTTCTTT. The rearrangement joins TRBV10-3 to TRBJ1-1; D unresolved. The CDR3 length is 14 residues. From germline, CDR1 is ENHRY and CDR2 SYGVKD.

The rearrangement uses TRBV28 and TRBJ1-5; 12 positions agree with TRBD1. Germline values: CDR1 MDHEN, CDR2 SYDVKM. Trimming removed 5 bases from V and 1 base from J; junction bases left unmatched: 6. The CDR3 spans 17 residues. In DNA form, the CDR3 reads TGTGCCAGCAGTCCTCAGGGACAGGGGGCAAGCAATCAGCCCCAGCATTTT. This translates into CASSPQGQGASNQPQHF.

The chain employs TRBV7-9 and TRBJ1-1; D call uncertain. V lost 6 bases to trimming and J lost 7 bases, with 12 bases between them. Germline CDR1 SEHNR, CDR2 FQNEAQ (reference sequence). The CDR3 is 12 amino acids. The CDR3, as DNA: TGTGCCAGCAGGACTCACCCGGATGAAGCTTTCTTT. Translated, it gives CASRTHPDEAFF.

V and J are TRBV7-3 and TRBJ2-5; a weak D match, TRBD1 (5 bases). Germline CDR1 is SGHTA and CDR2 is FQGTGA. CDR3 length equals 14 residues. V lost 1 base, J lost 7 bases, and 13 bases lay in between. The CDR3 loop is CASSLSQSQGTQYF. The CDR3 bases are TGTGCCAGCAGCTTAAGCCAAAGCCAGGGGACCCAGTACTTC.

V and J are TRBV28 and TRBJ1-4, with 8 bases matching TRBD1. After removal of 5 bases from V and 5 bases from J, the junction contained 16 bases not matched to a gene. CDR1 and CDR2 from the germline V gene are MDHEN and SYDVKM. This CDR3 contains 18 residues. The CDR3 DNA reads as TGTGCCAGCAGTCCGTGGACAGGGAGGGGGGGATGGAATGAAAAACTGTTTTTT. It encodes CASSPWTGRGGWNEKLFF.

V gene TRBV4-3 combines with J gene TRBJ2-1, with 12 bases identical to TRBD2. The CDR3 is made up of 16 amino acids. The germline gives CDR1 LGHNA, CDR2 YSLEER. After removal of 2 bases from V and 6 bases from J, the junction contained 5 bases not matched to a gene. CDR3 sequence reads: CASSQRLAGVPNEQFF. CDR3 nucleotides: TGCGCCAGCAGCCAACGACTAGCGGGAGTACCCAATGAGCAGTTCTTC.

V and J are TRBV11-2 and TRBJ2-6; TRBD1 matches 7 bases. Trimming at V came to 4 bases and at J to 1 base, leaving 4 bases not matched to a gene. The CDR3 has 16 amino acids. Germline V lookup: CDR1 SGHAT, CDR2 FQNNGV. CDR3 DNA: TGTGCCAGCAGCTATATCAGGGGGTCTGGGGCCAACGTCCTGACTTTC. Translating gives CASSYIRGSGANVLTF.